Below are 17 T cell receptor beta chains sequenced from a single sample in a study of neoadjuvant anti-PD-1 for oral cavity cancer. Described time point: after neoadjuvant nivolumab, at surgical resection. The protocol was immunoSEQ multiplex PCR, while the TCRdb copy is restricted to in-frame clones and leaves out a portion. The data show 8,000 to 10,000 clones, roughly 74% seen once. The input for sequencing was PBMCs, taken after nivolumab (anti-PD-1) treatment. The source of these receptors is a person between 40 and 79 years old with oral cavity squamous cell carcinoma.

J is TRBJ1-1 and V is TRBV7-2; D is uncertain. The germline V and J ends were trimmed by 4 bases and 7 bases, with 19 bases remaining between them. This CDR3 has 15 amino acids. Germline CDR1 SGHTA, CDR2 FQGNSA. DNA of the CDR3: TGTGCCAGCAGCTCCTTGGACGCCTTGGGAAATGAAGCTTTCTTT. Translation gives CASSSLDALGNEAFF.

This rearrangement joins TRBV27 to TRBJ1-1; D not certain. The length of the CDR3 is 12 residues. Germline-derived CDR1 and CDR2 are MNHEY and SMNVEV (reference sequence). Between the trimmed V and J ends, which lost 6 bases and 2 bases, there was a span of 7 bases. This chain's CDR3 is CASSRQNTEAFF. In DNA, the CDR3 is TGTGCCAGCAGCCGACAAAACACTGAAGCTTTCTTT.

The table lists this clone with a few counts. The rearrangement uses TRBV18 and TRBJ1-6; D may be TRBD1 (6 bases). This CDR3 has 21 residues. Germline lookup yields CDR1 KGHSH and CDR2 LQKENI. V shed 4 bases and J shed 6 bases, with 31 bases lying between them. The CDR3 DNA follows: TGTGCCAGCTCACGCACAATCTTCGAGACAGGACCAATGGGGGTTAATTCACCCCTCCACTTT. It encodes CASSRTIFETGPMGVNSPLHF.

V gene TRBV6-6 combines with J gene TRBJ2-2, with TRBD1 matching 7 bases. Trimming cost V 6 bases and J 2 bases; bases outside gene matches: 9. The CDR3 is 16 amino acids. Germline lookup yields CDR1 MNHNY and CDR2 SVGAGI (reference sequence). The chain's CDR3 is CASSPIGQENTGELFF. CDR3 DNA: TGTGCCAGCAGCCCCATTGGACAGGAAAACACCGGGGAGCTGTTTTTT.

This chain connects TRBV7-2 to TRBJ2-7; D is possibly TRBD2 (5 bases). V was pared by 0 bases and J by 1 base, with 13 bases between. The CDR3 covers 16 residues. In germline, CDR1 is SGHTA, CDR2 FQGNSA. This chain's CDR3 is CASSLAPWRGSYEQYF. CDR3 nucleotide sequence: TGTGCCAGCAGCTTAGCGCCCTGGAGAGGGTCCTACGAGCAGTACTTC.

CDR3 bases: TGTGCCAGCAGCTTAGTAGCAGGGTCCGGAAACACCATATATTTT. This sequence encodes CASSLVAGSGNTIYF. The chain uses TRBV7-2 and TRBJ1-3, with D possibly TRBD1 on 5 matching bases. With 1 base removed from V and 4 bases from J, the gap between germline ends came to 11 bases. Germline loops: CDR1 SGHTA, CDR2 FQGNSA. This CDR3 region has 15 residues.

A word on this clone: The sample contains more than one DNA sequence encoding this CDR3. CDR3 in DNA: TGCGCCAGCAGCCAAGGGGTGATTCCTGATCGTGCCCAAGAGACCCAGTACTTC. Protein product: CASSQGVIPDRAQETQYF. This rearrangement joins TRBV4-1 to TRBJ2-5; the D is unclear. The CDR3 length is 18 residues. Germline CDR1 is MGHRA and CDR2 is YSYEKL. V was clipped by 1 base and J by 1 base, with 19 bases between them.

This chain joins TRBV4-3 and TRBJ1-2, with TRBD1 matching over 11 bases. The V segment lost 3 bases and the J segment 4 bases; nucleotides outside the gene matches: 4. CDR1 and CDR2 (germline): LGHNA, YSLEER. This CDR3 contains 15 residues. The CDR3 protein is CASSQPGQGVYGYTF. DNA of the CDR3: TGCGCCAGCAGCCAGCCGGGACAGGGGGTCTATGGCTACACCTTC.

The chain recombines TRBV7-9 with TRBJ2-3, with 7 bases lining up with TRBD1. J lost 2 bases, V lost 5 bases, and 7 bases had no gene match. CDR1 and CDR2 (germline): SEHNR, FQNEAQ (reference sequence). This CDR3 contains 15 residues. The CDR3 region is CASSRTGTDTDTQYF. The CDR3 region has the DNA TGTGCCAGCAGCAGAACCGGGACAGACACAGATACGCAGTATTTT.

This rearrangement joins TRBV5-4 to TRBJ1-5, with D unresolved. The CDR3 runs to 12 residues. Germline V CDR1 and CDR2: SGHNT, YYREEE (reference sequence). Trimming took off 2 bases at V and 4 bases at J, with 4 bases between the two ends. CDR3 sequence (DNA): TGTGCCAGCAGCTTAGATAATCAGCCCCAGCATTTT. It specifies CASSLDNQPQHF.

The chain has TRBV2 and TRBJ1-1, with a possible D match to TRBD1 (6 bases). From germline, CDR1 is SNHLY and CDR2 FYNNEI. Trimming removed 4 bases at V and 0 bases at J, with 9 bases between. There are 14 residues in the CDR3. The CDR3 bases are TGTGCCAGCAGTGGTTGGGACATGAACACTGAAGCTTTCTTT. Translated: CASSGWDMNTEAFF. The variable domain in full, completed from reference TRBV2 and TRBJ1-1, reads EPEVTQTPSHQVTQMGQEVILRCVPISNHLYFYWYRQILGQKVEFLVSFYNNEISEKSEIFDDQFSVERPDGSNFTLKIRSTKLEDSAMYFCASSGWDMNTEAFFGQGTRLTVV.

The chain carries TRBV4-1 and TRBJ1-6, with 9 nucleotides matching TRBD1. V trimming: 3 bases; J trimming: 0 bases; junction bases outside the gene matches: 9. The V gene's germline CDR1 is MGHRA and CDR2 YSYEKL. The CDR3 spans 19 residues. CDR3 in DNA: TGCGCCAGCAGCCACGATCGGACAGGGGCGAGCTCCTATAATTCACCCCTCCACTTT. Translated, it gives CASSHDRTGASSYNSPLHF.

A few counts support this clone. CDR3 sequence: CASHQERVMNTEAFF. The CDR3, as DNA: TGTGCCAGTCATCAAGAAAGAGTGATGAACACTGAAGCTTTCTTT. The chain carries TRBV6-1 and TRBJ1-1, with D hard to call. This CDR3 has 15 amino acids. Trimming pared 9 bases from V and 0 bases from J, leaving 17 bases between. CDR1 and CDR2 from the germline V gene are MNHNS and SASEGT.

This clone appeared once. The V call is TRBV10-1, the J call TRBJ2-3; D not certain. Looked up from germline, CDR1 is WNHNN and CDR2 is SYGVQD (reference sequence). The CDR3 consists of 14 residues. The V and J ends lost 4 bases and 2 bases respectively, with 10 bases between them. The CDR3 sequence is CASSVVAPTDTQYF. The CDR3, as DNA: TGCGCCAGCAGTGTCGTGGCCCCCACAGATACGCAGTATTTT.

CDR3 loop: CASSNRQGAKETQYF. CDR3 in DNA: TGTGCCAGCAGCAATAGACAGGGGGCTAAAGAGACCCAGTACTTC. The rearrangement joins TRBV7-9 to TRBJ2-5, with 10 nucleotides matching TRBD1. J lost 3 bases, V lost 5 bases, and 6 bases had no gene match. The CDR3 sequence is 15 residues long. Germline CDR1 SEHNR, CDR2 FQNEAQ (reference sequence).

CDR3 in DNA: TGCGCCAGCAGCCAAGAAACGGCTCCCCCCTACACCTTC. Translation gives CASSQETAPPYTF. The V and J genes are TRBV4-3 and TRBJ1-2; no reliable D call. The CDR3 is 13 residues long. Trimming shortened V by 0 bases and J by 10 bases, and 12 bases separated the two germline ends. The germline V gene has CDR1 LGHNA and CDR2 YSLEER.

This sequence joins TRBV5-4 and TRBJ1-2; 8 bases match TRBD1. The ends lost 4 bases at V and 8 bases at J; junction bases unmatched: 10. The CDR3 contains 14 residues. The germline CDR1 and CDR2 sequences are SGHNT and YYREEE (reference sequence). CDR3: CASSPTGASLGYTF. The CDR3 DNA sequence: TGTGCCAGCAGCCCGACAGGGGCCTCCCTCGGCTACACCTTC.